The 31 T cell receptor beta chains below all came from one sample that was sequenced in a study of blood T cell dynamics during melanoma immunotherapy. This table comes from immunoSEQ multiplex PCR, and its TCRdb copy is limited to in-frame clones, with some not included. This sample has roughly 16,000 clones, with less than 95% found just once. Regarding time point: week 3, after first cycle of checkpoint inhibitor. Material: effector memory CD8+ T cells from blood, obtained from a patient treated with checkpoint blockade. Receptor source: a human donor with melanoma.

This chain joins TRBV13 and TRBJ1-5; D may be TRBD1 (6 bases). V dropped 5 bases and J dropped 5 bases, with 13 bases sitting between them. The CDR3 spans 14 residues. In germline, CDR1 is PRHDT, CDR2 FYEKMQ (reference sequence). The chain's CDR3 is CASSTGPGDQPQHF. As DNA, the CDR3 is TGTGCCAGCAGCACAGGGCCGGGGGATCAGCCCCAGCATTTT.

This chain uses TRBV9 with TRBJ1-6; D is ambiguous. V was trimmed by 4 bases and J by 3 bases, leaving 14 bases between them. CDR3 size: 16 residues. The germline V gene encodes CDR1 SGDLS and CDR2 YYNGEE. CDR3 coding DNA: TGTGCCAGCAGCACAGCAGGCGTAGGCTATAATTCACCCCTCCACTTT. As protein: CASSTAGVGYNSPLHF.

This rearrangement joins TRBV4-1 to TRBJ2-7; D is perhaps TRBD2 (6 bases). The CDR3 is made up of 15 amino acids. The germline CDR1 and CDR2 sequences are MGHRA and YSYEKL. V was clipped by 4 bases and J by 3 bases, with 16 bases between them. The CDR3 loop is CASSPTGTGDYEQYF. The CDR3 DNA sequence: TGCGCCAGCAGCCCTACCGGGACTGGGGACTACGAGCAGTACTTC.

This clone has only a few counts. V gene TRBV9 combines with J gene TRBJ2-2; tentatively, D is TRBD2 (5 bases). The germline V and J ends were trimmed by 0 bases and 5 bases, with 8 bases remaining between them. The CDR3 is 14 amino acids. Germline V gene sequence: CDR1 SGDLS, CDR2 YYNGEE. The chain's CDR3 is CASSVAGETGELFF. CDR3 nucleotides: TGTGCCAGCAGCGTAGCCGGGGAAACCGGGGAGCTGTTTTTT. Full variable domain (rest looked up from reference TRBV9 and TRBJ2-2): DSGVTQTPKHLITATGQRVTLRCSPRSGDLSVYWYQQSLDQGLQFLIQYYNGEERAKGNILERFSAQQFPDLHSELNLSSLELGDSALYFCASSVAGETGELFFGEGSRLTVL.

The chain couples TRBV28 to TRBJ2-3; D is undetermined. This CDR3 has 10 residues. Germline CDR1 MDHEN, CDR2 SYDVKM. The V end lost 3 bases, the J end lost 6 bases, and 1 base lay between the germline ends. The CDR3 protein is CASSLDTQYF. In DNA form, the CDR3 reads TGTGCCAGCAGTTTGGATACGCAGTATTTT.

V gene TRBV5-1 combines with J gene TRBJ2-2; D perhaps matches TRBD1 (6 bases). The V end lost 7 bases, the J end lost 3 bases, and 13 bases lay between the germline ends. Germline V CDR1 and CDR2: SGHRS, YFSETQ. There are 14 residues in the CDR3. The CDR3, as DNA: TGCGCCAGCCTACCGGGACATTACACCGGGGAGCTGTTTTTT. Translating gives CASLPGHYTGELFF.

This chain connects TRBV5-5 to TRBJ1-5; D may be TRBD1 (6 bases). Germline-derived CDR1 and CDR2 are SGHKS and YYEKEE (reference sequence). CDR3 size: 15 residues. V was pared by 1 base and J by 2 bases, with 10 bases between. The CDR3 region is CASSLFSGGNQPQHF. CDR3 DNA sequence: TGTGCCAGCAGCTTGTTTTCAGGGGGCAATCAGCCCCAGCATTTT.

Only a few counts were recorded for this clone. The gene calls are TRBV4-1 and TRBJ1-5; 9 bases match TRBD1. CDR3 length: 15 amino acids. The V and J ends lost 5 bases and 5 bases, in that order; junction bases with no gene match: 7. CDR1 is MGHRA, CDR2 YSYEKL, per germline. The CDR3 DNA sequence: TGCGCCAGCAGCAACCCGGGACAGGGAGATCAGCCCCAGCATTTT. Translating gives CASSNPGQGDQPQHF.

V usage is TRBV10-3 and J usage is TRBJ2-1; 14 nucleotides match TRBD2. The CDR3 extends over 15 amino acids. CDR1 ENHRY and CDR2 SYGVKD come from the germline V gene. V dropped 4 bases and J dropped 11; count of bases not matched to a gene: 7. CDR3 coding DNA: TGTGCCATCAGTGTTGGGACTAGCGGGAGTAGTCAGCAGTTCTTC. It specifies CAISVGTSGSSQQFF.

This clone was seen just once. V gene TRBV11-2 combines with J gene TRBJ1-1, with D possibly TRBD1 on 5 matching bases. Per the germline V gene, CDR1 is SGHAT and CDR2 is FQNNGV. Trimming pared 3 bases from V and 6 bases from J, leaving 11 bases between. The CDR3 has 13 residues. In DNA, the CDR3 is TGTGCCAGCAGCTTTGGTCAGGGTCCTGAAGCTTTCTTT. It yields the protein CASSFGQGPEAFF.

The chain links TRBV15 to TRBJ2-6; tentatively, D is TRBD1 (6 bases). Trimming pared 11 bases from V and 5 bases from J, leaving 13 bases between. The CDR3 sequence is 13 residues long. Germline CDR1 reads LNHNV; CDR2 reads YYDKDF (reference sequence). The CDR3 spells CAPLQGRANVLTF. In DNA, the CDR3 is TGTGCCCCGTTACAGGGAAGGGCCAACGTCCTGACTTTC. The variable domain in full, with the rest retrieved from reference TRBV15 and TRBJ2-6, is DAMVIQNPRYQVTQFGKPVTLSCSQTLNHNVMYWYQQKSSQAPKLLFHYYDKDFNNEADTPDNFQSRRPNTSFCFLDIRSPGLGDTAMYLCAPLQGRANVLTFGAGSRLTVL.

The J gene is TRBJ2-1, the V gene TRBV27; either TRBD1 or TRBD2 may fit D (5 bases each). CDR1 is MNHEY and CDR2 is SMNVEV in the germline V gene (reference sequence). Trimming took off 8 bases at V and 2 bases at J, with 13 bases between the two ends. This CDR3 has 14 residues. CDR3 bases: TGTGCCAGCGGGTGGGACGCCACCTACAATGAGCAGTTCTTC. This translates into CASGWDATYNEQFF.

This chain uses TRBV15 with TRBJ2-7, with D possibly called TRBD1 or TRBD2 (5 bases each). Trimming left V 4 bases short and J 6 bases short, with 10 bases between. Germline CDR1 and CDR2: LNHNV and YYDKDF (reference sequence). This CDR3 contains 12 residues. CDR3 bases: TGTGCCACCAGCAATACCGGGACCGAGCAGTACTTC. The encoded protein is CATSNTGTEQYF. Together with reference TRBV15 and TRBJ2-7, the CDR3 gives the full variable domain: DAMVIQNPRYQVTQFGKPVTLSCSQTLNHNVMYWYQQKSSQAPKLLFHYYDKDFNNEADTPDNFQSRRPNTSFCFLDIRSPGLGDTAMYLCATSNTGTEQYFGPGTRLTVT.

There are a few counts of this clone. The chain combines TRBV4-1 with TRBJ2-6, with D hard to call. This CDR3 contains 16 residues. Germline-derived CDR1 and CDR2 are MGHRA and YSYEKL. The ends were cut back, 0 bases at V and 4 bases at J, with 10 bases in the middle. CDR3 nucleotide sequence: TGCGCCAGCAGCCAAGAAAGCGTGACCGGGGCCAACGTCCTGACTTTC. Residues: CASSQESVTGANVLTF.

This clone was recorded once. The chain combines TRBV7-8 with TRBJ2-2, with D unclear. Trimming took 5 bases from V and 7 from J, leaving 8 bases between them. The CDR3 has 12 residues. Germline-derived CDR1 and CDR2 are SGHVS and FQNEAQ. The DNA of the CDR3 is TGTGCCAGCAGCGAACGTATCGGGGAGCTGTTTTTT. This sequence encodes CASSERIGELFF.

In the case of this clone: The same CDR3 is also encoded by other DNA sequences in this sample. This sequence joins TRBV11-3 and TRBJ2-7, with a weak D call TRBD1 (6 bases). Between the trimmed V and J ends, which lost 1 base and 1 base, there was a span of 11 bases. In germline, CDR1 is SGHNT, CDR2 YENEEA. This CDR3 is built from 15 residues. Here the CDR3 reads CASSLAGTGSYEQYF. The CDR3 coding sequence is TGTGCCAGCAGCTTAGCGGGCACAGGGTCCTACGAGCAGTACTTC.

V and J are TRBV5-1 and TRBJ2-7; 7 positions agree with TRBD1. There are 14 residues in the CDR3. CDR1 is SGHRS and CDR2 is YFSETQ in the germline V gene. With V trimmed by 4 bases and J by 2 bases, 6 bases remained unmatched. CDR3 DNA sequence: TGCGCCAGCAGCCCCCCGACAGGGACCTACGAGCAGTACTTC. Translating gives CASSPPTGTYEQYF.

This chain links TRBV27 with TRBJ1-4, with TRBD1 matching over 9 bases. Germline trimming cut 3 bases from V and 8 bases from J; bases unmatched to any gene: 13. Germline V CDR1 and CDR2: MNHEY, SMNVEV (reference sequence). The CDR3 loop spans 17 amino acids. CDR3 sequence reads: CASSFLGTGRGGEKLFF. The CDR3 DNA follows: TGTGCCAGCAGTTTCCTCGGGACAGGGCGAGGGGGGGAAAAACTGTTTTTT. The full variable domain, in which reference TRBV27 and TRBJ1-4 provide the parts outside the CDR3, is EAQVTQNPRYLITVTGKKLTVTCSQNMNHEYMSWYRQDPGLGLRQIYYSMNVEVTDKGDVPEGYKVSRKEKRNFPLILESPSPNQTSLYFCASSFLGTGRGGEKLFFGSGTQLSVL.

This rearrangement joins TRBV6-1 to TRBJ2-7; D may be TRBD1 or TRBD2 (6 bases each). Deletions cut 8 bases from V and 0 bases from J, with 14 bases between. The CDR3 extends over 14 amino acids. Germline V gene data show CDR1 as MNHNS and CDR2 as SASEGT. CDR3 in amino acids: CASAKGGSSYEQYF. In nucleotides, the CDR3 is TGTGCCAGCGCCAAAGGGGGGTCCTCCTACGAGCAGTACTTC.

The chain recombines TRBV29-1 with TRBJ2-5; D not certain. Germline V CDR1 and CDR2: SQVTM, ANQGSEA. Trimming removed 6 bases from V and 2 bases from J, with 7 bases in between. The CDR3 covers 11 residues. CDR3 sequence reads: CSVQPQETQYF. CDR3 nucleotide sequence: TGCAGCGTCCAACCGCAAGAGACCCAGTACTTC. The full variable domain, completed using reference TRBV29-1 and TRBJ2-5, is SAVISQKPSRDICQRGTSLTIQCQVDSQVTMMFWYRQQPGQSLTLIATANQGSEATYESGFVIDKFPISRPNLTFSTLTVSNMSPEDSSIYLCSVQPQETQYFGPGTRLLVL.

The rearrangement links TRBV7-9 to TRBJ2-5; 8 nucleotides line up with TRBD2. The CDR3 runs to 14 residues. With V trimmed by 6 bases and J by 5 bases, 8 bases remained unmatched. In germline, CDR1 is SEHNR, CDR2 FQNEAQ (reference sequence). CDR3 sequence: CASRPSGSFETQYF. For the CDR3, the DNA is TGTGCCAGCAGACCGAGCGGGAGCTTCGAGACCCAGTACTTC.

The chain links TRBV10-3 to TRBJ2-1; 7 nucleotides agree with TRBD2. V was pared by 8 bases and J by 7 bases, with 5 bases of the junction left unmatched. CDR3 length equals 12 residues. The germline CDR1 and CDR2 sequences are ENHRY and SYGVKD. The DNA of the CDR3 is TGTGCCATCCTAGACGGGAGGAATGAGCAGTTCTTC. Amino acids: CAILDGRNEQFF.

This chain connects TRBV27 to TRBJ1-5; TRBD1 aligns across 9 bases. Germline CDR1 and CDR2: MNHEY and SMNVEV (reference sequence). The trim removed 4 bases at V and 4 bases at J, leaving 5 bases unmatched. This CDR3 region has 15 residues. The CDR3 sequence: CASSSGQGTNQPQHF. The CDR3 DNA is TGTGCCAGCAGTTCAGGACAGGGGACAAATCAGCCCCAGCATTTT.

J is TRBJ2-7 and V is TRBV4-1; D may be TRBD2 (5 bases). CDR3 size: 16 residues. Deletions cut 0 bases from V and 0 bases from J, with 12 bases between. Germline V CDR1 and CDR2: MGHRA, YSYEKL. The CDR3 bases are TGCGCCAGCAGCCAAGATTTAGCGCCGAGCTCCTACGAGCAGTACTTC. It is translated as CASSQDLAPSSYEQYF.

The genes are TRBV5-4 and TRBJ1-5, with TRBD1 identical over 9 bases. The CDR3 has 16 amino acids. Trimming took 0 bases from V and 0 from J; bases not matched to a gene: 1. The germline V gene encodes CDR1 SGHNT and CDR2 YYREEE (reference sequence). For the CDR3, the DNA is TGTGCCAGCAGCTTGGAGACAGGGGGTAGCAATCAGCCCCAGCATTTT. Residues: CASSLETGGSNQPQHF.

The chain is built from TRBV7-9 and TRBJ2-5; no clear D. The CDR3 length is 14 residues. Germline CDR1 is SEHNR and CDR2 is FQNEAQ (reference sequence). V lost 5 bases and J 0 bases, leaving 10 bases between the germline ends. CDR3 in amino acids: CASSHDRYQETQYF. The CDR3 DNA is TGTGCCAGCAGCCATGACCGATACCAAGAGACCCAGTACTTC.

V is TRBV5-6 and J is TRBJ2-1; TRBD2 matches 10 bases. With V trimmed by 3 bases and J by 3 bases, 9 bases remained unmatched. The V gene's germline CDR1 is SGHDT and CDR2 YYEEEE. The CDR3 has 17 residues. For the CDR3, the DNA is TGTGCCAGCAGCTCCACCCCCGGGACTAGCGTCTACAATGAGCAGTTCTTC. Amino acids: CASSSTPGTSVYNEQFF.

The chain employs TRBV6-5 and TRBJ2-1; no reliable D call. CDR1 and CDR2 from the germline V gene are MNHEY and SVGAGI. V was shortened by 4 bases and J by 2 bases, with 9 bases between the two germline ends. The length of the CDR3 is 14 residues. The CDR3 sequence: CASSSGLAYNEQFF. DNA of the CDR3: TGTGCCAGCAGTTCTGGGCTAGCCTACAATGAGCAGTTCTTC.

This chain connects TRBV7-4 to TRBJ2-7; TRBD2 aligns across 10 bases. CDR3 length: 15 residues. J lost 5 bases, V lost 6 bases, and 10 bases had no gene match. CDR1 is SGHVT and CDR2 is SQSDAQ in the germline V gene. The CDR3 DNA sequence: TGTGCCAGCAGTCACGGGGCTAGCGGGAGACACGAGCAGTACTTC. Translated: CASSHGASGRHEQYF.

As concerns this clone: An end of the junction differs from the germline gene, which may be a read error. The chain combines TRBV25-1 with TRBJ2-2, with TRBD2 as a possible D gene (5 bases). Germline values: CDR1 MGHDK, CDR2 SYGVNS. The CDR3 runs 12 residues. The CDR3 sequence is CASTRDEGRAVF. The CDR3 region has the DNA TGTGCCAGTACTAGAGACGAAGGGAGAGCTGTTTTT.

V is TRBV9 and J is TRBJ1-2, with a possible D match to TRBD1 (6 bases). Trimming pared 4 bases from V and 8 bases from J, leaving 18 bases between. The CDR3 is made up of 14 amino acids. CDR1 and CDR2 from the germline V gene are SGDLS and YYNGEE. In DNA form, the CDR3 reads TGTGCCAGCAGCCCAGCGGGACAACGGAGGGGCTACACCTTC. Translating gives CASSPAGQRRGYTF.